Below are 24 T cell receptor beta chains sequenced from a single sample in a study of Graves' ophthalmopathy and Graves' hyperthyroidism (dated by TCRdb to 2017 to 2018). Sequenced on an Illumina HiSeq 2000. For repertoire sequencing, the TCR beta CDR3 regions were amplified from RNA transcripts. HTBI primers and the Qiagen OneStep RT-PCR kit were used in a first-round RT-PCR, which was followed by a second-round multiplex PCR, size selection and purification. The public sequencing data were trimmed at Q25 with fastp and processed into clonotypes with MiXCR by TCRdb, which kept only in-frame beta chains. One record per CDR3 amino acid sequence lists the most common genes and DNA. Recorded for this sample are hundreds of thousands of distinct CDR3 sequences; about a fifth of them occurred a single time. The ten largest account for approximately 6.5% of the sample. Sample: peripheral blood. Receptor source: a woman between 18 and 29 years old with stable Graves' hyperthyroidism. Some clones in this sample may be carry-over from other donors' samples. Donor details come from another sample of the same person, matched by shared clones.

CDR3 sequence: CASSLNPFGYYEQYF. The CDR3 DNA follows: TGCGCCAGCAGCTTAAACCCATTCGGTTACTACGAGCAGTACTTC. The chain joins TRBV5-1 to TRBJ2-7; no definite D call. This CDR3 region has 15 residues. V gave up 2 bases and J gave up 3 bases, with 15 bases separating them. Looked up from germline, CDR1 is SGHRS and CDR2 is YFSETQ.

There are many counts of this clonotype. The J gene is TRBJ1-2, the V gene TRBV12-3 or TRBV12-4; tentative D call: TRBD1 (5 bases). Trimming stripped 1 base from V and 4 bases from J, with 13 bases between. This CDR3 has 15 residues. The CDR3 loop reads CASSLGDSRGYGYTF. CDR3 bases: TGTGCCAGCAGTTTAGGTGACAGTCGGGGCTATGGCTACACCTTC.

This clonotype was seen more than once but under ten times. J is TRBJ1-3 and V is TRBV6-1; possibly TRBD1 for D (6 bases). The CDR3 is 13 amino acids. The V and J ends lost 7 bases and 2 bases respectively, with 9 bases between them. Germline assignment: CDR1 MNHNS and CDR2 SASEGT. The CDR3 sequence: CASMPGAGNTIYF. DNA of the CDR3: TGTGCCAGCATGCCAGGGGCTGGAAACACCATATATTTT.

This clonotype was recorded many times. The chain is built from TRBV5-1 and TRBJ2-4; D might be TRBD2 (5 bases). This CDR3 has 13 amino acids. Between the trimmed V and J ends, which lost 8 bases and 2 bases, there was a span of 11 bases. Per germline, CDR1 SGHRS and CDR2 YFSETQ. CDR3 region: CARSDLTKNIQYF. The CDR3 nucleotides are TGCGCCAGATCGGACTTGACCAAAAACATTCAGTACTTC. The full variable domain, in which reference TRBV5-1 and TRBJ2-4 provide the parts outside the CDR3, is KAGVTQTPRYLIKTRGQQVTLSCSPISGHRSVSWYQQTPGQGLQFLFEYFSETQRNKGNFPGRFSGRQFSNSRSEMNVSTLELGDSALYLCARSDLTKNIQYFGAGTRLSVL.

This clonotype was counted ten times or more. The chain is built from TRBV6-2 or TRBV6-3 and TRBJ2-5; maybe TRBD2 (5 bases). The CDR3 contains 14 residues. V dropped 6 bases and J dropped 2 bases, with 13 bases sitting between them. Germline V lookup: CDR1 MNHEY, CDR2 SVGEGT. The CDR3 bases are TGTGCCAGCAGACCTCCGGGATCACAAGAGACCCAGTACTTC. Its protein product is CASRPPGSQETQYF.

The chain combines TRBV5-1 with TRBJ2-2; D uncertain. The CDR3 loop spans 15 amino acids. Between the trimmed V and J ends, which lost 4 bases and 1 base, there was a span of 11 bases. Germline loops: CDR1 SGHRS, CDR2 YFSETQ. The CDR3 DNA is TGCGCCAGCAGCCTTGCCGACCAGAACACCGGGGAGCTGTTTTTT. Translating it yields CASSLADQNTGELFF.

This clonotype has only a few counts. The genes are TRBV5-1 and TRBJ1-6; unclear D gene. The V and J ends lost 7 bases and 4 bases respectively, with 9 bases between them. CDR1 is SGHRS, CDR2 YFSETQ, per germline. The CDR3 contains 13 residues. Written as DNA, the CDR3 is TGCGCCAGCCGGAGAGATTATAATTCACCCCTCCACTTT. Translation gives CASRRDYNSPLHF.

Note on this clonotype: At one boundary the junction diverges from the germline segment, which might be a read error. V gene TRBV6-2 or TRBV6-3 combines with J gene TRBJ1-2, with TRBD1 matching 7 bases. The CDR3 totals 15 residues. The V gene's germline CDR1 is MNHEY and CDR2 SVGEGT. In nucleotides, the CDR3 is TGTGCCAGCAGTTACACACCGGGACAGCCTTATGGCTCCACCTTC. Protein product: CASSYTPGQPYGSTF.

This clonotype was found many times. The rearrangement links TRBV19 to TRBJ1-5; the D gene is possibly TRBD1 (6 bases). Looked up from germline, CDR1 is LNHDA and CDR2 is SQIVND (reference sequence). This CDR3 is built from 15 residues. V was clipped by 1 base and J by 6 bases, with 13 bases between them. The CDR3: CASSIVGPGVQPQHF. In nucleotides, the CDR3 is TGTGCCAGTAGTATAGTAGGGCCAGGGGTTCAGCCCCAGCATTTT.

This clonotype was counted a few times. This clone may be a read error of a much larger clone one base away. CDR3 nucleotides: TGTGCCAGCAGCTTACAGGACACAACATCCTACGAGCAGTACTTC. This translates into CASSLQDTTSYEQYF. The rearrangement joins TRBV13 to TRBJ2-7; tentative D call: TRBD1 (5 bases). CDR3 length: 15 residues. V was clipped by 2 bases and J by 1 base, with 12 bases between them. Germline V gene lookup returns CDR1 PRHDT and CDR2 FYEKMQ (reference sequence).

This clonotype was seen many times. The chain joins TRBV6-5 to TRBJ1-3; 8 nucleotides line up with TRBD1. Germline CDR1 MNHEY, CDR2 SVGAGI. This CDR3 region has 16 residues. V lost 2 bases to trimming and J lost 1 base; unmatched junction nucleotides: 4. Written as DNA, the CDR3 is TGTGCCAGCAGTTACGGACAGGGCGGTTCTGGAAACACCATATATTTT. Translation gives CASSYGQGGSGNTIYF.

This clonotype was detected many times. The chain's CDR3 is CSVEAGALSYEQYF. CDR3 coding DNA: TGCAGCGTTGAGGCGGGAGCTCTCTCCTACGAGCAGTACTTC. The chain combines TRBV29-1 with TRBJ2-7; 7 bases fit TRBD2. Germline values: CDR1 SQVTM, CDR2 ANQGSEA. V was pared by 3 bases and J by 0 bases, with 5 bases of the junction left unmatched. This CDR3 region has 14 residues.

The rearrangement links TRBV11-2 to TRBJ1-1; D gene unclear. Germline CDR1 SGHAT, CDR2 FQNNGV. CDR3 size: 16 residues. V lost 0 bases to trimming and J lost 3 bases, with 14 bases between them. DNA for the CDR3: TGTGCCAGCAGCTTAGATGGCACCGGATCATACACTGAAGCTTTCTTT. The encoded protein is CASSLDGTGSYTEAFF.

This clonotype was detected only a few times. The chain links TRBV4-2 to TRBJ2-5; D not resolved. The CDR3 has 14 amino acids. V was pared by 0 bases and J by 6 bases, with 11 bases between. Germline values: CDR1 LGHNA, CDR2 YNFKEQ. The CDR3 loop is CASSQDWEVKTQYF. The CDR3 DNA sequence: TGTGCCAGCAGCCAAGATTGGGAAGTAAAGACCCAGTACTTC.

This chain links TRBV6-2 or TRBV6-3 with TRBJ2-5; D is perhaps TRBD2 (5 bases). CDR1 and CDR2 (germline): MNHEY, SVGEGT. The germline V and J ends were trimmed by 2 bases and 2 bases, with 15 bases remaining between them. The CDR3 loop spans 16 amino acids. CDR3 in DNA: TGTGCCAGCAGTTACGGTCCCCCGGGGTATCAAGAGACCCAGTACTTC. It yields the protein CASSYGPPGYQETQYF.

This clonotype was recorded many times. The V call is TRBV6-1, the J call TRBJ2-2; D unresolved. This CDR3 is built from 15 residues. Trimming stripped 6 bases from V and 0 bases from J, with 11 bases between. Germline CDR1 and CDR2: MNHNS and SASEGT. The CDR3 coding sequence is TGTGCCAGCAGAGGACCGAGAACGAACACCGGGGAGCTGTTTTTT. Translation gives CASRGPRTNTGELFF.

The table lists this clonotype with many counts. CDR3 sequence: CASSQDGTRIGDPVYF. CDR3 in DNA: TGTGCCAGCAGCCAAGACGGGACACGGATTGGAGACCCAGTCTACTTC. The J gene is TRBJ2-5, the V gene TRBV4-2, with D possibly matching TRBD1 (6 bases). Looked up from germline, CDR1 is LGHNA and CDR2 is YNFKEQ. CDR3 size: 16 residues. Trimming removed 0 bases at V and 14 bases at J, with 25 bases between.

The CDR3 sequence is CASSLWDMPDQPQHF. In DNA, the CDR3 is TGTGCCAGCAGCCTTTGGGACATGCCCGATCAGCCCCAGCATTTT. The chain uses TRBV2 and TRBJ1-5, with D perhaps TRBD1 (6 bases). Germline assignment: CDR1 SNHLY and CDR2 FYNNEI. V was shortened by 6 bases and J by 5 bases, with 17 bases between the two germline ends. CDR3 length: 15 residues.

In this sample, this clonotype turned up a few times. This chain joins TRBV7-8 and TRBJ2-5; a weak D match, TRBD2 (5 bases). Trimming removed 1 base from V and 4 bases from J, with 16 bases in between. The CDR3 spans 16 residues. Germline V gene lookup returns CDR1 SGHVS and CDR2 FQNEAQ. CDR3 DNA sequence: TGTGCCAGCAGCTTAGTTGGCGGGCTGACCGGAGAGACCCAGTACTTC. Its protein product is CASSLVGGLTGETQYF.

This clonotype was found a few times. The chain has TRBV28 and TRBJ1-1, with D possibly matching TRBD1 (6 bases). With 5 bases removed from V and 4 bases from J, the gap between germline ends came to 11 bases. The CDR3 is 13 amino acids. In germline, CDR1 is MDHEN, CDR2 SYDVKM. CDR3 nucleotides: TGTGCCAGCAGTCTGGGACATGCCACTGAAGCTTTCTTT. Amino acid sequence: CASSLGHATEAFF. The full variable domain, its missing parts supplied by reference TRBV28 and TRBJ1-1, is DVKVTQSSRYLVKRTGEKVFLECVQDMDHENMFWYRQDPGLGLRLIYFSYDVKMKEKGDIPEGYSVSREKKERFSLILESASTNQTSMYLCASSLGHATEAFFGQGTRLTVV.

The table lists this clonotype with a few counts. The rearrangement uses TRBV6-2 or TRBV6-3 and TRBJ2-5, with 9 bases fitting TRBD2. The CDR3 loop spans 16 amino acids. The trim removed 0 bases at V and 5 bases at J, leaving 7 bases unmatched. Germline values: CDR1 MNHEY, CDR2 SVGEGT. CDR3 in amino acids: CASSYSTSGFGETQYF. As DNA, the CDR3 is TGTGCCAGCAGTTACTCCACTAGCGGGTTCGGGGAGACCCAGTACTTC.

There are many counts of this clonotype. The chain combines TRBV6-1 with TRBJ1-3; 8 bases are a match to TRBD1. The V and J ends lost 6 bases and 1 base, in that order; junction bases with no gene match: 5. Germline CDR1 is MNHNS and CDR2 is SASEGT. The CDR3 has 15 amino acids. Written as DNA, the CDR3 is TGTGCCAGCAGGCCGGGACAGGTGTCTGGAAACACCATATATTTT. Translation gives CASRPGQVSGNTIYF.

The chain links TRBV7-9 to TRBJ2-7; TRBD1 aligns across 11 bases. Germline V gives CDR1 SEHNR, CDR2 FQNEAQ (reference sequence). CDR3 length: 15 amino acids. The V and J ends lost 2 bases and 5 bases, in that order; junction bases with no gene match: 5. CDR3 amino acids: CASSLHRTGGNEQYF. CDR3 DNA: TGTGCCAGCAGCTTACATCGGACAGGGGGCAACGAGCAGTACTTC.

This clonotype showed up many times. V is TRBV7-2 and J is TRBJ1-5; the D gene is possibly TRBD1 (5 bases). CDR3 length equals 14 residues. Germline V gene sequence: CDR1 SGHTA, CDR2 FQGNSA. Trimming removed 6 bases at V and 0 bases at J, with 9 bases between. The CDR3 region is CASRFGGSNQPQHF. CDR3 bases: TGTGCCAGCAGGTTCGGGGGTAGCAATCAGCCCCAGCATTTT.